A single sample is the source of the 21 T cell receptor beta chains below, sequenced in a study of regulatory T cells in long-lasting Graves disease. CDR3-region Arm-PCR and iRepertoire HTBI primers produced the TCR beta libraries. MiXCR, run by TCRdb on the multiplex PCR reads, gives a single entry per CDR3 protein. The top ten clones hold approximately 15% of a sample with about 460,000 distinct CDR3 sequences, about 14% of them seen once. Time point in this sample: newly diagnosed GD, antithyroid drugs for less than 3 months. PBMC RNA was the source of the TCR library. The data were also submitted as part of a second study, on T cells in Graves' hyperthyroidism and ophthalmopathy.

The source was peripheral blood mononuclear cells (PBMCs), collected at new diagnosis, from a patient treated with antithyroid drugs. The source is a woman in her 50s with Graves disease.

This chain's CDR3 is CATSPGHTDTQYF. The CDR3 nucleotides are TGTGCCACCAGTCCGGGGCACACAGATACGCAGTATTTT. The V and J genes are TRBV24-1 and TRBJ2-3; D is possibly TRBD1 or TRBD2 (5 bases each). The CDR3 covers 13 residues. CDR1 is KGHDR, CDR2 SFDVKD, per germline. V lost 6 bases, J lost 2 bases, and 8 bases lay in between.

V and J are TRBV29-1 and TRBJ1-3; no firm D call. Per germline, CDR1 SQVTM and CDR2 ANQGSEA. The CDR3 length is 12 residues. V lost 5 bases to trimming and J lost 1 base, with 6 bases between them. The CDR3 protein is CSVKFSGNTIYF. CDR3 coding DNA: TGCAGCGTTAAGTTTTCTGGAAACACCATATATTTT.

CDR3 in amino acids: CASSIPPPTWGNQPQHF. CDR3 nucleotide sequence: TGTGCCAGTAGTATACCCCCTCCTACCTGGGGCAATCAGCCCCAGCATTTT. V and J are TRBV19 and TRBJ1-5; D is unclear. V was clipped by 2 bases and J by 2 bases, with 16 bases between them. This CDR3 has 17 amino acids. Germline V CDR1 and CDR2: LNHDA, SQIVND (reference sequence).

J is TRBJ2-7 and V is TRBV5-1; TRBD1 matches at 7 bases. V trimming: 4 bases; J trimming: 1 base; junction bases outside the gene matches: 8. Germline-derived CDR1 and CDR2 are SGHRS and YFSETQ. CDR3 size: 15 residues. CDR3 region: CASSQTGQPSYEQYF. The CDR3 DNA reads as TGCGCCAGCAGCCAAACGGGACAGCCTTCCTACGAGCAGTACTTC.

This clonotype was picked up a small number of times. The rearrangement uses TRBV20-1 and TRBJ2-7; 8 bases map to TRBD2. V lost 0 bases and J lost 2; bases outside the gene matches: 12. The germline V gene has CDR1 DFQATT and CDR2 SNEGSKA (reference sequence). The CDR3 consists of 17 residues. The CDR3 loop is CSARDPQIAGTTYEQYF. CDR3 DNA sequence: TGCAGTGCTAGAGACCCCCAGATAGCGGGGACCACCTACGAGCAGTACTTC.

This chain joins TRBV3-1 and TRBJ1-6; weak D call: TRBD1 (5 bases). In germline, CDR1 is LGHDT, CDR2 YNNKEL (reference sequence). Trimming left V 4 bases short and J 9 bases short, with 19 bases between. The CDR3 has 16 amino acids. The DNA for the CDR3 is TGTGCCAGCAGCCTACATCCGGGACCCGAGGTTTCACCCCTCCACTTT. This translates into CASSLHPGPEVSPLHF.

This clonotype was detected ten times or more. This rearrangement joins TRBV5-5 to TRBJ2-6; no clear D gene. Germline lookup yields CDR1 SGHKS and CDR2 YYEKEE (reference sequence). Trimming left V 3 bases short and J 0 bases short, with 7 bases between. This CDR3 is 15 amino acids long. CDR3 bases: TGTGCCAGCAGCTCCCACACCTCTGGGGCCAACGTCCTGACTTTC. This sequence encodes CASSSHTSGANVLTF.

The chain recombines TRBV6-2 or TRBV6-3 with TRBJ2-7; 11 bases match TRBD2. This CDR3 comprises 16 residues. Germline V gene lookup returns CDR1 MNHEY and CDR2 SVGEGT. The J segment lost 4 bases and the V segment lost 6 bases, leaving 11 bases of the junction unmatched. The CDR3 sequence is CASSKAGTSGVYEQYF. The CDR3 DNA reads as TGTGCCAGCAGCAAGGCCGGGACTAGCGGAGTTTACGAGCAGTACTTC.

V is TRBV29-1 and J is TRBJ1-1; no definite D call. The V end lost 2 bases, the J end lost 1 base, and 8 bases lay between the germline ends. Germline V lookup: CDR1 SQVTM, CDR2 ANQGSEA. The CDR3 runs 13 residues. The CDR3 region has the DNA TGCAGCGTTGAACTTACGGGGAACACTGAAGCTTTCTTT. Translating gives CSVELTGNTEAFF.

The table lists this clonotype with a few counts. The chain recombines TRBV29-1 with TRBJ2-5, with D uncertain. This CDR3 has 10 amino acids. Germline loops: CDR1 SQVTM, CDR2 ANQGSEA. Trimming pared 7 bases from V and 3 bases from J, leaving 6 bases between. This CDR3 reads CSAYKETQYF. The CDR3 region has the DNA TGCAGCGCATACAAAGAGACCCAGTACTTC.

This clonotype has ten or more counts. J is TRBJ2-3 and V is TRBV27; perhaps D is TRBD1 or TRBD2 (5 bases each). V lost 4 bases and J 6 bases, leaving 11 bases between the germline ends. The CDR3 totals 13 residues. CDR1 and CDR2 from the germline V gene are MNHEY and SMNVEV (reference sequence). The CDR3 reads CASSYRGVDTQYF. CDR3 nucleotides: TGTGCCAGCAGTTATCGGGGCGTGGATACGCAGTATTTT.

This clonotype was seen at least ten times. The chain couples TRBV27 to TRBJ2-3, with 8 bases identical to TRBD1. Germline V gene sequence: CDR1 MNHEY, CDR2 SMNVEV (reference sequence). The CDR3 is made up of 15 amino acids. Trimming at V came to 6 bases and at J to 4 bases, leaving 9 bases not matched to a gene. Written as DNA, the CDR3 is TGTGCCAGCAGCCTCAGGGGGCGCATCCCAGATACGCAGTATTTT. Translating gives CASSLRGRIPDTQYF.

This clonotype was seen many times. This chain joins TRBV14 and TRBJ2-3, with D possibly TRBD2 on 5 matching bases. Per germline, CDR1 SGHDN and CDR2 FVKESK. The CDR3 consists of 18 residues. V lost 0 bases, J lost 2 bases, and 18 bases lay in between. The CDR3 spells CASSQDPIPAVNTDTQYF. In DNA form, the CDR3 reads TGTGCCAGCAGCCAAGACCCCATACCAGCGGTAAACACAGATACGCAGTATTTT.

The gene calls are TRBV11-2 and TRBJ2-5, with 9 bases aligning to TRBD1. The CDR3 has 14 residues. CDR1 is SGHAT, CDR2 FQNNGV, per germline. The V segment lost 2 bases and the J segment 8 bases; nucleotides outside the gene matches: 6. The CDR3 nucleotides read TGTGCCAGCAGCTTACCGCGGGACAGGGAAACCCAGTACTTC. As protein: CASSLPRDRETQYF. Filled out from reference TRBV11-2 and TRBJ2-5, the complete variable domain reads EAGVAQSPRYKIIEKRQSVAFWCNPISGHATLYWYQQILGQGPKLLIQFQNNGVVDDSQLPKDRFSAERLKGVDSTLKIQPAKLEDSAVYLCASSLPRDRETQYFGPGTRLLVL.

Here the CDR3 reads CATSSPLQGARTEAFF. The CDR3, as DNA: TGTGCCACCAGCAGCCCATTACAGGGGGCGCGGACTGAAGCTTTCTTT. The gene calls are TRBV15 and TRBJ1-1; the match to TRBD1 covers 9 bases. V lost 3 bases to trimming and J lost 5 bases; unmatched junction nucleotides: 10. From germline, CDR1 is LNHNV and CDR2 YYDKDF (reference sequence). The CDR3 is 16 amino acids.

This clonotype was seen many times. The V call is TRBV11-2, the J call TRBJ1-1; 7 bases agree with TRBD1. Per the germline V gene, CDR1 is SGHAT and CDR2 is FQNNGV. CDR3 length: 16 amino acids. V lost 8 bases to trimming and J lost 1 base; unmatched junction nucleotides: 13. DNA for the CDR3: TGTGCCAGCCGGACCCGCGCGGGACAGTGGAACACTGAAGCTTTCTTT. This gives the protein CASRTRAGQWNTEAFF.

Ten or more counts support this clonotype. The chain uses TRBV5-1 and TRBJ2-3; D is perhaps TRBD1 (6 bases). Trimming cost V 4 bases and J 4 bases, with 13 bases left between them. Germline-derived CDR1 and CDR2 are SGHRS and YFSETQ. The CDR3 is 14 residues long. The CDR3 here is CASSLRGSADTQYF. Written as DNA, the CDR3 is TGCGCCAGCAGCCTGAGGGGGAGCGCAGATACGCAGTATTTT.

This clonotype was found many times. This chain joins TRBV7-9 and TRBJ2-5, with D unclear. V was shortened by 1 base and J by 2 bases, with 8 bases between the two germline ends. Germline-derived CDR1 and CDR2 are SEHNR and FQNEAQ (reference sequence). This CDR3 region has 14 residues. CDR3 in amino acids: CASSLGGSQETQYF. The CDR3 DNA reads as TGTGCCAGCAGCTTAGGCGGCAGTCAAGAGACCCAGTACTTC.

This clonotype came up a few times. The chain uses TRBV3-1 and TRBJ1-5; D not resolved. CDR1 is LGHDT, CDR2 YNNKEL, per germline (reference sequence). This CDR3 spans 16 amino acids. The V end was cut by 0 bases, the J end by 6 bases, with 15 bases between. The CDR3 DNA reads as TGTGCCAGCAGCCAAGATTCCACGGGCCTAGGTCAGCCCCAGCATTTT. Protein product: CASSQDSTGLGQPQHF.

This clonotype was counted many times. The chain recombines TRBV9 with TRBJ2-1; 14 positions match TRBD2. Trimming at V came to 6 bases and at J to 7 bases, leaving 6 bases not matched to a gene. The germline gives CDR1 SGDLS, CDR2 YYNGEE. This CDR3 region has 15 residues. Here the CDR3 DNA reads TGTGCCAGCACCCAGGGACTAGCGGGAGTGAATGAGCAGTTCTTC. Its translation is CASTQGLAGVNEQFF.

This clonotype was seen ten or more times. The V call is TRBV5-6, the J call TRBJ1-1; D ambiguous. CDR1 is SGHDT and CDR2 is YYEEEE in the germline V gene. The CDR3 extends over 13 amino acids. Trimming shortened V by 2 bases and J by 3 bases, and 8 bases separated the two germline ends. The CDR3 coding sequence is TGTGCCAGCAGCTTTGATGACTACACTGAAGCTTTCTTT. Translation gives CASSFDDYTEAFF.